These 8 T cell receptor beta chains originate from one sample sequenced in a study of cytomegalovirus exposure and HLA in healthy donors. With 60 Vbeta and 13 Jbeta primers, the PCR was carried out. Assay used: immunoSEQ multiplex PCR; TCRdb lists only in-frame clones, some missing. The sample gives roughly 130,000 clones, roughly two thirds of which show up once; around 1.6% is in the top ten. Sequenced material: PBMCs. The receptor set was obtained from a man younger than 45 in good health and CMV-seropositive.

In this sample, this clone turned up a few times. V and J are TRBV6-1 and TRBJ1-2; 9 bases map to TRBD1. In germline, CDR1 is MNHNS, CDR2 SASEGT. V trimming: 5 bases; J trimming: 8 bases; junction bases outside the gene matches: 12. The CDR3 has 15 residues. DNA of the CDR3: TGTGCCAGCAGTTCTACAGGGGGCGCGAGGAAGGGCTACACCTTC. Amino acids: CASSSTGGARKGYTF.

The CDR3 here is CASSLRLGRANTGELFF. CDR3 coding DNA: TGTGCCAGCAGCTTAAGGCTGGGGCGCGCGAACACCGGGGAGCTGTTTTTT. The rearrangement links TRBV7-2 to TRBJ2-2, with D possibly matching TRBD1 (5 bases). V lost 2 bases to trimming and J lost 0 bases, with 13 bases between them. This CDR3 is built from 17 residues. In germline, CDR1 is SGHTA, CDR2 FQGNSA.

V gene TRBV28 combines with J gene TRBJ1-3; D unclear. The CDR3 loop spans 12 amino acids. Per the germline V gene, CDR1 is MDHEN and CDR2 is SYDVKM. Trimming shortened V by 10 bases and J by 0 bases, and 7 bases separated the two germline ends. Written as DNA, the CDR3 is TGTGCCACCTTGAGCTCTGGAAACACCATATATTTT. Its translation: CATLSSGNTIYF.

This clone was found a few times. The chain carries TRBV4-3 and TRBJ2-7, with 11 bases matching TRBD2. Germline values: CDR1 LGHNA, CDR2 YSLEER. V shed 2 bases and J 2 bases; nucleotides not matched to a gene: 8. CDR3 length: 17 residues. CDR3 region: CASSQLVLAGVPYEQYF. In DNA, the CDR3 is TGCGCCAGCAGCCAACTCGTACTAGCGGGAGTTCCCTACGAGCAGTACTTC.

The chain has TRBV27 and TRBJ2-1, with 8 positions matching TRBD2. Germline CDR1 MNHEY, CDR2 SMNVEV (reference sequence). V shed 1 base, J shed 2 bases, and the junction held 4 bases outside the gene matches. The CDR3 runs to 16 residues. CDR3: CASSLLGTSPYNEQFF. CDR3 DNA sequence: TGTGCCAGCAGTTTATTGGGGACTAGTCCCTACAATGAGCAGTTCTTC.

The CDR3 region has the DNA TGTGCCAGCACCTCAGGGCTGGAGAGAAGCACAGATACGCAGTATTTT. This codes for CASTSGLERSTDTQYF. V gene TRBV6-6 combines with J gene TRBJ2-3; D may be TRBD1 (5 bases). CDR1 and CDR2 from the germline V gene are MNHNY and SVGAGI (reference sequence). The CDR3 is made up of 16 amino acids. With 7 bases removed from V and 0 bases from J, the gap between germline ends came to 17 bases.

This clone was picked up a small number of times. V is TRBV7-9 and J is TRBJ2-7; the D is unclear. Trimming shortened V by 4 bases and J by 2 bases, and 15 bases separated the two germline ends. This CDR3 region has 15 residues. Germline-derived CDR1 and CDR2 are SEHNR and FQNEAQ (reference sequence). The CDR3 spells CASSSAHFETYEQYF. CDR3 coding DNA: TGTGCCAGCAGCTCCGCCCACTTTGAAACCTACGAGCAGTACTTC.

The rearrangement uses TRBV11-2 and TRBJ2-5, with 8 bases matching TRBD2. The DNA end is more similar to TRBJ2-7, so the J call may be wrong. The CDR3 is made up of 13 amino acids. Germline values: CDR1 SGHAT, CDR2 FQNNGV. The CDR3 nucleotides are TGTGCCAGCAGCTGGACTAGCTACTACGAGCAGTACTTC. It codes for CASSWTSYYEQYF.